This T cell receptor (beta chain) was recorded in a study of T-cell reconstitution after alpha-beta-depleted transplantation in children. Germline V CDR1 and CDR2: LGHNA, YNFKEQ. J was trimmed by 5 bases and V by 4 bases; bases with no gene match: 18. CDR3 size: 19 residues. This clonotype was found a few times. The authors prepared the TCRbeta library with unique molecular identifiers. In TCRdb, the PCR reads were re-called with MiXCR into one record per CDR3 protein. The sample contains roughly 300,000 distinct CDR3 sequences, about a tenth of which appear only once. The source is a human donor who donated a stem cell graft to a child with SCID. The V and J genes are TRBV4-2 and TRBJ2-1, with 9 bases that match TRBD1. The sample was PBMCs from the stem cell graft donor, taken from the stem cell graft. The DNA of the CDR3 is TGTGCCAGCAGCCTGACCGGGACAGGGCTTTTGGGGGGGCACAATGAGCAGTTCTTC. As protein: CASSLTGTGLLGGHNEQFF.